The rows below give T cell receptor beta chains drawn from one sample of a study of beta chain features in type 1 diabetes. Assay used: immunoSEQ multiplex PCR; TCRdb lists only in-frame clones, some missing. The table lists 620,000 or so clones, 15% of them singletons. Sequencing was performed on naive CD4+ T cells from blood. These receptors came from a man between 18 and 35 years old in good health. Each CDR3 is given with its conserved first and last residue. D genes are given only for firm matches. Size values are once, few and many counts, or a class for expanded clones, and some rows have none.

clone size: -
V gene: TRBV25-1
D gene: -
J gene: TRBJ2-4
CDR3 protein: CASSAPLVGIQYF
CDR3 DNA: TGTGCCAGCAGTGCCCCCCTCGTGGGCATTCAGTACTTC

clone size: few
V gene: TRBV6-6
D gene: -
J gene: TRBJ1-1
CDR3 protein: CASSYLPEIMNTEAFF
CDR3 DNA: TGTGCCAGCAGTTATCTGCCAGAGATTATGAACACTGAAGCTTTCTTT

clone size: few
V gene: TRBV19
D gene: -
J gene: TRBJ2-7
CDR3 protein: CASSSGGGEQYF
CDR3 DNA: TGTGCCAGTAGTAGCGGAGGCGGCGAGCAGTACTTC

clone size: few
V gene: TRBV5-6
D gene: -
J gene: TRBJ1-6
CDR3 protein: CASQMIGNSPLHF
CDR3 DNA: TGTGCCAGCCAAATGATTGGGAATTCACCCCTCCACTTT

clone size: few
V gene: TRBV10-3
D gene: -
J gene: TRBJ2-1
CDR3 protein: CAISESHNEQFF
CDR3 DNA: TGTGCCATCAGTGAGTCACACAATGAGCAGTTCTTC

clone size: few
V gene: TRBV15
D gene: TRBD1
J gene: TRBJ2-7
CDR3 protein: CATSRPVGQGRNEQYF
CDR3 DNA: TGTGCCACCAGCAGACCCGTGGGACAGGGACGGAACGAGCAGTACTTC

clone size: -
V gene: TRBV20-1
D gene: -
J gene: TRBJ2-3
CDR3 protein: CSATGQDTQYF
CDR3 DNA: TGCAGTGCTACAGGCCAAGATACGCAGTATTTT

clone size: -
V gene: TRBV28
D gene: -
J gene: TRBJ2-5
CDR3 protein: CASNPVSVRSDRDQETQYF
CDR3 DNA: TGTGCCAGCAACCCGGTTAGTGTTCGGTCGGATCGTGACCAAGAGACCCAGTACTTC

clone size: -
V gene: TRBV28
D gene: -
J gene: TRBJ2-6
CDR3 protein: CASSLSTPGANVLTF
CDR3 DNA: TGTGCCAGCAGTTTGAGTACACCTGGGGCCAACGTCCTGACTTTC

clone size: once
V gene: TRBV11-3
D gene: TRBD1
J gene: TRBJ2-1
CDR3 protein: CASSMDRGTYNEQFF
CDR3 DNA: TGTGCCAGCAGCATGGACAGGGGTACCTACAATGAGCAGTTCTTC

clone size: few
V gene: TRBV7-9
D gene: -
J gene: TRBJ2-7
CDR3 protein: CASSLAAQGVPQYF
CDR3 DNA: TGTGCCAGCAGCTTAGCGGCCCAGGGAGTCCCCCAGTACTTC

clone size: few
V gene: TRBV9
D gene: -
J gene: TRBJ2-1
CDR3 protein: CASSVVGRGSYNEQFF
CDR3 DNA: TGTGCCAGCAGCGTAGTTGGCAGGGGTTCCTACAATGAGCAGTTCTTC

clone size: few
V gene: TRBV7-2
D gene: TRBD1
J gene: TRBJ1-1
CDR3 protein: CASSYGTGFLGPEAFF
CDR3 DNA: TGTGCCAGCAGCTACGGGACAGGGTTCTTAGGTCCTGAAGCTTTCTTT

clone size: -
V gene: TRBV5-1
D gene: TRBD2
J gene: TRBJ2-5
CDR3 protein: CASSWSSGNQETQYF
CDR3 DNA: TGCGCCAGCAGCTGGTCTAGCGGCAACCAAGAGACCCAGTACTTC

clone size: few
V gene: TRBV9
D gene: TRBD2
J gene: TRBJ2-2
CDR3 protein: CASSPRLAGGPGELFF
CDR3 DNA: TGTGCCAGCAGCCCCCGACTAGCGGGAGGGCCTGGGGAGCTGTTTTTT

clone size: -
V gene: TRBV6-1
D gene: -
J gene: TRBJ1-3
CDR3 protein: CASRIGTSGNTIYF
CDR3 DNA: TGTGCCAGCAGAATCGGCACTTCTGGAAACACCATATATTTT

clone size: -
V gene: TRBV6-5
D gene: -
J gene: TRBJ1-3
CDR3 protein: CASRRDGASGNTIYF
CDR3 DNA: TGTGCCAGCAGACGGGACGGGGCCTCTGGAAACACCATATATTTT

clone size: -
V gene: TRBV9
D gene: -
J gene: TRBJ2-1
CDR3 protein: CASSVVSTSGGAEQFF
CDR3 DNA: TGTGCCAGCAGCGTAGTAAGTACGTCAGGGGGGGCTGAGCAGTTCTTC

clone size: few
V gene: TRBV19
D gene: -
J gene: TRBJ1-1
CDR3 protein: CASSILSQMGNTEAFF
CDR3 DNA: TGTGCCAGTAGTATTCTCTCACAGATGGGGAACACTGAAGCTTTCTTT

clone size: -
V gene: TRBV5-4
D gene: TRBD2
J gene: TRBJ2-5
CDR3 protein: CASSFPSGGETQYF
CDR3 DNA: TGTGCCAGCAGCTTCCCTAGCGGGGGAGAGACCCAGTACTTC

clone size: few
V gene: TRBV5-1
D gene: -
J gene: TRBJ2-2
CDR3 protein: CASSFSDGTGELFF
CDR3 DNA: TGCGCCAGCAGCTTCAGTGACGGCACCGGGGAGCTGTTTTTT

clone size: -
V gene: TRBV11-3
D gene: -
J gene: TRBJ2-7
CDR3 protein: CASSLGQFGSYEQYF
CDR3 DNA: TGTGCCAGCAGCTTAGGTCAGTTCGGCTCCTACGAGCAGTACTTC

clone size: -
V gene: TRBV7-2
D gene: -
J gene: TRBJ2-7
CDR3 protein: CASRAGTWNEQYF
CDR3 DNA: TGTGCCAGCAGGGCAGGGACGTGGAACGAGCAGTACTTC

clone size: -
V gene: TRBV29-1
D gene: -
J gene: TRBJ2-7
CDR3 protein: CSVEGGHYEQYF
CDR3 DNA: TGCAGCGTTGAGGGCGGTCACTACGAGCAGTACTTC

clone size: -
V gene: TRBV6-6
D gene: TRBD2
J gene: TRBJ2-7
CDR3 protein: CASNLAGASSYEQYF
CDR3 DNA: TGTGCCAGCAATCTAGCGGGGGCTAGCTCCTACGAGCAGTACTTC

clone size: -
V gene: TRBV29-1
D gene: -
J gene: TRBJ2-3
CDR3 protein: CSVEGRLTDTQYF
CDR3 DNA: TGCAGCGTTGAAGGCAGACTCACAGATACGCAGTATTTT

clone size: -
V gene: TRBV5-1
D gene: -
J gene: TRBJ2-7
CDR3 protein: CASSLAAGDSYEQYF
CDR3 DNA: TGCGCCAGCAGCTTGGCAGCGGGCGACTCCTACGAGCAGTACTTC

clone size: few
V gene: TRBV5-4
D gene: -
J gene: TRBJ1-4
CDR3 protein: CASSLSGVRNEKLFF
CDR3 DNA: TGTGCCAGCAGTTTATCAGGGGTCCGTAATGAAAAACTGTTTTTT

clone size: few
V gene: TRBV7-3
D gene: TRBD2
J gene: TRBJ2-1
CDR3 protein: CASSLLSGLAPNEQFF
CDR3 DNA: TGTGCCAGCAGCTTATTGAGTGGACTAGCCCCAAATGAGCAGTTCTTC

clone size: few
V gene: TRBV18
D gene: TRBD1
J gene: TRBJ2-6
CDR3 protein: CASSLTGVGANVLTF
CDR3 DNA: TGTGCCAGCTCCTTAACAGGGGTTGGGGCCAACGTCCTGACTTTC

clone size: -
V gene: TRBV5-1
D gene: TRBD2
J gene: TRBJ2-1
CDR3 protein: CASSWVFLGEGNSYNEQFF
CDR3 DNA: TGCGCCAGCAGCTGGGTGTTCCTAGGGGAGGGAAACTCCTACAATGAGCAGTTCTTC

clone size: -
V gene: TRBV14
D gene: -
J gene: TRBJ2-7
CDR3 protein: CASSHLLGRGEYEQYF
CDR3 DNA: TGTGCCAGCAGCCATCTACTGGGGCGGGGAGAGTACGAGCAGTACTTC

clone size: -
V gene: TRBV6-1
D gene: -
J gene: TRBJ1-6
CDR3 protein: CASSGSSSPLHF
CDR3 DNA: TGTGCCAGCAGTGGCAGTTCTTCACCCCTCCACTTT

clone size: -
V gene: TRBV27
D gene: -
J gene: TRBJ1-5
CDR3 protein: CASSLLGNVDQPQHF
CDR3 DNA: TGTGCCAGCAGTTTATTGGGAAATGTTGATCAGCCCCAGCATTTT

clone size: -
V gene: TRBV7-2
D gene: -
J gene: TRBJ1-2
CDR3 protein: CASSLVEGREGYTF
CDR3 DNA: TGTGCCAGCAGCTTAGTCGAGGGTAGGGAGGGCTACACCTTC

clone size: -
V gene: TRBV5-1
D gene: -
J gene: TRBJ2-2
CDR3 protein: CASSLTGAISGELFF
CDR3 DNA: TGCGCCAGCAGCTTAACCGGTGCCATTTCCGGGGAGCTGTTTTTT

clone size: few
V gene: TRBV30
D gene: -
J gene: TRBJ1-2
CDR3 protein: CAWSVKGSYGYTF
CDR3 DNA: TGTGCCTGGAGTGTTAAGGGGAGTTATGGCTACACCTTC

clone size: few
V gene: TRBV27
D gene: TRBD2
J gene: TRBJ2-1
CDR3 protein: CASSLRAGLNEQFF
CDR3 DNA: TGTGCCAGCAGTTTGAGAGCGGGATTGAATGAGCAGTTCTTC

clone size: few
V gene: TRBV18
D gene: TRBD1
J gene: TRBJ1-3
CDR3 protein: CASSPDRATGNTIYF
CDR3 DNA: TGTGCCAGCTCACCTGACAGGGCGACTGGAAACACCATATATTTT

clone size: few
V gene: TRBV4-3
D gene: -
J gene: TRBJ1-2
CDR3 protein: CASSQDYRTETYGYTF
CDR3 DNA: TGCGCCAGCAGCCAAGATTACCGGACGGAAACCTATGGCTACACCTTC

clone size: few
V gene: TRBV25-1
D gene: -
J gene: TRBJ1-5
CDR3 protein: CASSESWAGGQPQHF
CDR3 DNA: TGTGCCAGCAGTGAATCTTGGGCCGGGGGTCAGCCCCAGCATTTT

clone size: few
V gene: TRBV19
D gene: TRBD2
J gene: TRBJ2-3
CDR3 protein: CAAGGRVTDTQYF
CDR3 DNA: TGTGCCGCGGGGGGGAGGGTCACAGATACGCAGTATTTT

clone size: -
V gene: TRBV6-1
D gene: -
J gene: TRBJ2-1
CDR3 protein: CASSNRGLSYNEQFF
CDR3 DNA: TGTGCCAGCAGTAACAGGGGACTCTCCTACAATGAGCAGTTCTTC

clone size: -
V gene: TRBV29-1
D gene: TRBD1
J gene: TRBJ2-7
CDR3 protein: CSALRDRGSHEQYF
CDR3 DNA: TGCAGCGCTCTCCGGGACAGGGGGTCCCACGAGCAGTACTTC

clone size: -
V gene: TRBV28
D gene: TRBD1
J gene: TRBJ2-7
CDR3 protein: CASSFPLGQAYEQYF
CDR3 DNA: TGTGCCAGCAGTTTCCCCCTTGGACAGGCCTACGAGCAGTACTTC

clone size: few
V gene: TRBV7-9
D gene: TRBD1
J gene: TRBJ2-3
CDR3 protein: CASSPQGQTTDTQYF
CDR3 DNA: TGTGCCAGCAGCCCACAGGGACAGACCACAGATACGCAGTATTTT

clone size: few
V gene: TRBV7-6
D gene: -
J gene: TRBJ1-2
CDR3 protein: CASSDDSNGYTF
CDR3 DNA: TGTGCCAGCAGCGATGACAGCAATGGCTACACCTTC

clone size: few
V gene: TRBV30
D gene: -
J gene: TRBJ2-1
CDR3 protein: CAWSRRATSNEQFF
CDR3 DNA: TGTGCCTGGAGTCGAAGGGCCACCTCCAATGAGCAGTTCTTC

clone size: few
V gene: TRBV14
D gene: -
J gene: TRBJ2-3
CDR3 protein: CASSLYQRDTQYF
CDR3 DNA: TGTGCCAGCAGCCTTTACCAACGGGATACGCAGTATTTT

clone size: few
V gene: TRBV7-2
D gene: -
J gene: TRBJ2-1
CDR3 protein: CASSLVVRQGPYNEQFF
CDR3 DNA: TGTGCCAGCAGCTTAGTGGTTAGGCAGGGCCCTTACAATGAGCAGTTCTTC

clone size: -
V gene: TRBV10-3
D gene: -
J gene: TRBJ2-7
CDR3 protein: CAISMPGLPIYEQYF
CDR3 DNA: TGTGCCATCAGTATGCCGGGACTCCCAATCTACGAGCAGTACTTC

clone size: few
V gene: TRBV5-1
D gene: -
J gene: TRBJ2-7
CDR3 protein: CASSPKGGGTSYEQYF
CDR3 DNA: TGCGCCAGCAGCCCAAAAGGCGGCGGCACTTCCTACGAGCAGTACTTC

clone size: -
V gene: TRBV6-5
D gene: TRBD1
J gene: TRBJ2-7
CDR3 protein: CASSSDRGDEQYF
CDR3 DNA: TGTGCCAGCAGTTCCGACAGGGGCGACGAGCAGTACTTC

clone size: -
V gene: TRBV30
D gene: -
J gene: TRBJ1-6
CDR3 protein: CAWSKDTTFHSPLHF
CDR3 DNA: TGTGCCTGGAGCAAGGACACCACTTTCCATTCACCCCTCCACTTT

clone size: few
V gene: TRBV5-6
D gene: -
J gene: TRBJ2-7
CDR3 protein: CASSRFYEQYF
CDR3 DNA: TGTGCCAGCAGCAGGTTCTACGAGCAGTACTTC

clone size: few
V gene: TRBV11-2
D gene: -
J gene: TRBJ2-1
CDR3 protein: CASSLAASDNEQFF
CDR3 DNA: TGTGCCAGCAGCTTAGCGGCATCGGACAATGAGCAGTTCTTC

clone size: few
V gene: TRBV7-2
D gene: TRBD1
J gene: TRBJ2-2
CDR3 protein: CASTKDRATRELFF
CDR3 DNA: TGTGCCAGCACCAAGGACAGGGCGACCCGGGAGCTGTTTTTT

clone size: -
V gene: TRBV4-2
D gene: -
J gene: TRBJ1-4
CDR3 protein: CASSQGGVTNEKLFF
CDR3 DNA: TGTGCCAGCAGCCAAGGTGGAGTAACTAATGAAAAACTGTTTTTT

clone size: -
V gene: TRBV5-1
D gene: -
J gene: TRBJ1-1
CDR3 protein: CASSLGPGNTEAFF
CDR3 DNA: TGCGCCAGCAGCTTGGGGCCGGGGAACACTGAAGCTTTCTTT